This is a list of T cell receptor beta chains from one sample in a study of T cell repertoires in cytomegalovirus infection. MiXCR was run by TCRdb on the reads, yielding one entry per CDR3 protein. The data contain 250,000 to 300,000 distinct CDR3 sequences, around 9% of them singletons. The source material was PBMCs. All receptors come from a human donor in good health (CMV status not recorded). Some clones in this sample may be carry-over from other donors' samples. The CDR3 runs from the conserved cysteine through the conserved F or W. The order of the fields is CDR3 DNA, CDR3 protein, J gene, V gene, clone size, D gene. The D gene is left open where the match is weak. Not all rows give a size; the values are once, few, many and, for expanded clones, a class.

DNA: TGTGCCAGCAGACTAGCGGGAGTCGGGACCGGGGAGCTGTTTTTT
CDR3: CASRLAGVGTGELFF
J: TRBJ2-2
V: TRBV12-3/TRBV12-4
size: -
D: TRBD2

DNA: TGTGCCAGCAGTTCCACAGGGTTCAACACTGAAGCTTTCTTT
CDR3: CASSSTGFNTEAFF
J: TRBJ1-1
V: TRBV2
size: -
D: -

DNA: TGTGCCAGCAGCTCGTCGGGGTTGAGCGGCTACACCTTC
CDR3: CASSSSGLSGYTF
J: TRBJ1-2
V: TRBV28
size: few
D: -

DNA: TGTGCCAGCAGCCTCATCTTCAATGAGCAGTTCTTC
CDR3: CASSLIFNEQFF
J: TRBJ2-1
V: TRBV7-2
size: many
D: -

DNA: TGCGCCAGCAGCCAAGAGATCTATACAGGGGCTGACTATGGCTACACCTTC
CDR3: CASSQEIYTGADYGYTF
J: TRBJ1-2
V: TRBV4-3
size: many
D: TRBD1

DNA: TGTGCCAGCACTTTGACAGGTGTGGACATTCAGTACTTC
CDR3: CASTLTGVDIQYF
J: TRBJ2-4
V: TRBV28
size: many
D: -

DNA: TGTGCCAGCCGATCGACAGCGAACTACGAGCAGTACTTC
CDR3: CASRSTANYEQYF
J: TRBJ2-7
V: TRBV28
size: -
D: -

DNA: TGCAGTGCTAGAGATCCTAGCGGGAACATTCAGTACTTC
CDR3: CSARDPSGNIQYF
J: TRBJ2-4
V: TRBV20-1
size: few
D: TRBD2

DNA: TGTGCCAGCAGTCCTCCTGACGGGGGCCGGGTAGATACGCAGTATTTT
CDR3: CASSPPDGGRVDTQYF
J: TRBJ2-3
V: TRBV12-3/TRBV12-4
size: few
D: -

DNA: TGTGCCAGCACCTATGATTACTTGGGGAGCCGGGCCCAGTACTTC
CDR3: CASTYDYLGSRAQYF
J: TRBJ2-5
V: TRBV7-2
size: many
D: -

DNA: TGCAGCGTTGAAGATCCCATCTTAGGAGAGACCCAGTACTTC
CDR3: CSVEDPILGETQYF
J: TRBJ2-5
V: TRBV29-1
size: -
D: -

DNA: TGCAGCGTTGGAGAGTCTGGAAACACCATATATTTT
CDR3: CSVGESGNTIYF
J: TRBJ1-3
V: TRBV29-1
size: -
D: -

DNA: TGTGCCACCAAGACCGGGACAGATTTCACAGATACGCAGTATTTT
CDR3: CATKTGTDFTDTQYF
J: TRBJ2-3
V: TRBV7-2
size: many
D: TRBD1

DNA: TGTGCCATCGGGCCAGCGGAGACCCAGTACTTC
CDR3: CAIGPAETQYF
J: TRBJ2-5
V: TRBV10-3
size: many
D: -

DNA: TGCAGCGTGAACGCCCGGGGCAGCACAGATACGCAGTATTTT
CDR3: CSVNARGSTDTQYF
J: TRBJ2-3
V: TRBV29-1
size: many
D: -